This TCR beta chain is from a study of early T cells in non-severe SARS-CoV-2 infection. In the study overall: RNA in bulk from unsorted whole blood was sequenced, and chains were unpaired.

The V end lost 5 bases, the J end lost 7 bases, and 19 bases lay between the germline ends. The CDR3 loop spans 15 amino acids. Germline lookup yields CDR1 MNHEY and CDR2 SMNVEV (reference sequence). TCRdb called the 5' RACE reads again in MiXCR, with one record for every CDR3 protein. This sample carries about 53,000 distinct CDR3 sequences, 12% of them seen once, and the ten largest clones take just over 2.5%. This chain joins TRBV27 and TRBJ2-3, with TRBD2 as a possible D gene (6 bases). The material sequenced was whole blood, taken at baseline. The sequence was collected from an adult who was a healthcare worker with PCR-confirmed SARS-CoV-2 infection or an uninfected control (not recorded which). Here the CDR3 reads CASSPQGLLSYTQYF. The CDR3 DNA reads as TGTGCCAGCAGTCCTCAGGGACTCTTGTCTTATACGCAGTATTTT.